This is a list of T cell receptor beta chains from one sample in a study of shared clonotypes between healthy human individuals. Measured with immunoSEQ multiplex PCR; TCRdb has only the in-frame clones, and not every one. The table has about 2.4 million clones, roughly 92% seen once. Sequencing was carried out using naive CD4+ T cells sorted from blood. These receptors all come from a man younger than 30 in good health. The conserved cysteine and the conserved F or W are not part of the CDR3 here. Each record gives: J gene, V gene, CDR3 protein.

j_call: TRBJ2-7; v_call: TRBV6-5; cdr3_aa: ASSYSGRGYEQY
j_call: TRBJ2-7; v_call: TRBV11-2; cdr3_aa: ASSLPERGSSYEQY
j_call: TRBJ2-1; v_call: TRBV6-1; cdr3_aa: ASSRDVQGYPEQF
j_call: TRBJ2-5; v_call: TRBV5-1; cdr3_aa: ASSLFPGGSSETQY
j_call: TRBJ2-7; v_call: TRBV6-1; cdr3_aa: ASLTSGAYEQY
j_call: TRBJ2-2; v_call: TRBV28; cdr3_aa: ASRKSGQSNTGELF
j_call: TRBJ2-7; v_call: TRBV2; cdr3_aa: ASKGQGASYEQY
j_call: TRBJ1-1; v_call: TRBV30; cdr3_aa: ARGRLGTEAF
j_call: TRBJ2-7; v_call: TRBV5-4; cdr3_aa: ASSKGQGADEQY
j_call: TRBJ1-4; v_call: TRBV28; cdr3_aa: ASTLGDGVFELF
j_call: TRBJ1-1; v_call: TRBV27; cdr3_aa: ASSLSLRRGDTEAF
j_call: -; v_call: TRBV29-1; cdr3_aa: SVGLGSAAEQY
j_call: TRBJ1-1; v_call: TRBV5-1; cdr3_aa: ASSLGRQGRTEAF
j_call: TRBJ1-6; v_call: TRBV6-5; cdr3_aa: ASSYSDRGGSPLH
j_call: TRBJ2-2; v_call: TRBV7-8; cdr3_aa: ASSLRTSPLAGELF
j_call: TRBJ1-6; v_call: TRBV19; cdr3_aa: ASSTGGAYLYNSPLH
j_call: TRBJ1-1; v_call: TRBV6-1; cdr3_aa: ASSDEQGGNGFAF
j_call: TRBJ2-3; v_call: TRBV5-1; cdr3_aa: ASSDPSTDTQY
j_call: TRBJ2-5; v_call: TRBV25-1; cdr3_aa: ASSELQSKETQY
j_call: TRBJ2-1; v_call: TRBV18; cdr3_aa: ASSPSGGARHNEQF
j_call: TRBJ2-1; v_call: TRBV28; cdr3_aa: ASSTPGLAGVAF